The TCR beta chain under discussion was sequenced for a study of blood T cell repertoires in COVID-19. Some clones are missing from TCRdb's copy, which holds only in-frame ones; the method was immunoSEQ multiplex PCR. This sample has 100,000 or so clones, with roughly 79% found just once. The germline V gene encodes CDR1 MDHEN and CDR2 SYDVKM. This CDR3 contains 13 residues. V was pared by 7 bases and J by 9 bases, with 16 bases between. The sequenced material came from peripheral blood. This clonotype was sampled from a man at least 80 years old with acute or convalescent COVID-19. The chain has TRBV28 and TRBJ1-5; D is possibly TRBD1 (6 bases). CDR3: CASNPTGARPQHF. The CDR3, as DNA: TGTGCCAGCAACCCGACAGGCGCGCGGCCCCAGCATTTT.